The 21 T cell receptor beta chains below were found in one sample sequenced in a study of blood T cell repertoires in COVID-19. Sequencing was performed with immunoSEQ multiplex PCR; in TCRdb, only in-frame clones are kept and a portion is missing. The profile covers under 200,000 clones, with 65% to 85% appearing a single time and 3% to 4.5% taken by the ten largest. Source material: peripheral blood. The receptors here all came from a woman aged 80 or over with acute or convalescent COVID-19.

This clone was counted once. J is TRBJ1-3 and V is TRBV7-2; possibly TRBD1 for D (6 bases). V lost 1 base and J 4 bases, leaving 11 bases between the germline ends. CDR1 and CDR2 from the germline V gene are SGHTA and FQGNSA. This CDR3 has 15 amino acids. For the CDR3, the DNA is TGTGCCAGCAGCTTAGAACAGGGTGTAGGAAACACCATATATTTT. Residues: CASSLEQGVGNTIYF.

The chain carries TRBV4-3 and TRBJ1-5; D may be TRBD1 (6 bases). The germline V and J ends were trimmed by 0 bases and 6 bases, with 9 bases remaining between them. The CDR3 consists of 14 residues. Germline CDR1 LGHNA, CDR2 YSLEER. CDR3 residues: CASSQDTGSQPQHF. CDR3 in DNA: TGCGCCAGCAGCCAAGACACAGGGTCTCAGCCCCAGCATTTT.

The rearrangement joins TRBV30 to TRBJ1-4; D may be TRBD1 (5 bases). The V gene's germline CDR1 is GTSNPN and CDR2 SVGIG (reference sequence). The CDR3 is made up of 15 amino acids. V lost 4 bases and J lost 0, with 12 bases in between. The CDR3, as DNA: TGTGCCTGGAAGCCGGGGGGGGCAACTAATGAAAAACTGTTTTTT. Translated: CAWKPGGATNEKLFF. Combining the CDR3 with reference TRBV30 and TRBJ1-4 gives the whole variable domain SQTIHQWPATLVQPVGSPLSLECTVEGTSNPNLYWYRQAAGRGLQLLFYSVGIGQISSEVPQNLSASRPQDRQFILSSKKLLLSDSGFYLCAWKPGGATNEKLFFGSGTQLSVL.

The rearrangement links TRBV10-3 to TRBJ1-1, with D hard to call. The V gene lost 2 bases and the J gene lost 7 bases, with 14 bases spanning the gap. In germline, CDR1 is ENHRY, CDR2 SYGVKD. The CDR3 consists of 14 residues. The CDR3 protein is CAISEVRRLGEAFF. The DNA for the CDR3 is TGTGCCATCAGTGAGGTGAGGCGATTAGGTGAAGCTTTCTTT.

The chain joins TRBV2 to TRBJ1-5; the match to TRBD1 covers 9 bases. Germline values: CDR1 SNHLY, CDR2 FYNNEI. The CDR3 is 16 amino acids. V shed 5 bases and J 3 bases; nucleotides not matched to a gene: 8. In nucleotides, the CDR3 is TGTGCCAGCAGTAACCGACGGGACAGGGCCAATCAGCCCCAGCATTTT. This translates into CASSNRRDRANQPQHF.

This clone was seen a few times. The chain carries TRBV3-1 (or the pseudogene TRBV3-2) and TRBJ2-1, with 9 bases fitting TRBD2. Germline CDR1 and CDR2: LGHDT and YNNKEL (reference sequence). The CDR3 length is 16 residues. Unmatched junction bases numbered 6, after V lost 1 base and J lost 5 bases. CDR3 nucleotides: TGTGCCAGCAGCCAAGCAGGGACTAGCAAGAACAATGAGCAGTTCTTC. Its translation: CASSQAGTSKNNEQFF.

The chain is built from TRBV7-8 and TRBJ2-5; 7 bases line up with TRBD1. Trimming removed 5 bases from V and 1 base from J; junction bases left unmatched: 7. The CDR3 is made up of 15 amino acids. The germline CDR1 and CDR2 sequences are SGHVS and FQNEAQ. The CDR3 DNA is TGTGCCAGCAGCATCGGGACAGTCGGCCAAGAGACCCAGTACTTC. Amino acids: CASSIGTVGQETQYF.

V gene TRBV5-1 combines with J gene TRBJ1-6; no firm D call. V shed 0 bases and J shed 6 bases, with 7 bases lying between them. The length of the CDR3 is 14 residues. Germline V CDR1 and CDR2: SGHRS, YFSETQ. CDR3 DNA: TGCGCCAGCAGCTTGGGTCAGGTTAATTCACCCCTCCACTTT. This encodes CASSLGQVNSPLHF.

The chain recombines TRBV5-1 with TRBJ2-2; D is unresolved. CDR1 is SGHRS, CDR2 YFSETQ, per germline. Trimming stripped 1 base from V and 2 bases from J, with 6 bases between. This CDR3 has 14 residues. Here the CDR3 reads CASSLTVNTGELFF. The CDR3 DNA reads TGCGCCAGCAGCTTGACAGTAAACACCGGGGAGCTGTTTTTT.

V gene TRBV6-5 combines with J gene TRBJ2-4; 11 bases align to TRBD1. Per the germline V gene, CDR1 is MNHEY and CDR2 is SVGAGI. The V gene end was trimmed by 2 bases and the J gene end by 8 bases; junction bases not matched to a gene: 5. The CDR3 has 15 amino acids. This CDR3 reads CASSYGGTGGDIQYF. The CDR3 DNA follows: TGTGCCAGCAGTTACGGTGGGACAGGGGGAGACATTCAGTACTTC.

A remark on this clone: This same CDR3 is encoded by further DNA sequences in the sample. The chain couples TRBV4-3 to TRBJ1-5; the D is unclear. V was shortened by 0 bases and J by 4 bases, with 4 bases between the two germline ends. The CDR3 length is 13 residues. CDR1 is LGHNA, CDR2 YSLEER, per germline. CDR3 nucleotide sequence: TGCGCCAGCAGCCAAGATTTAAATCAGCCCCAGCATTTT. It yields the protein CASSQDLNQPQHF.

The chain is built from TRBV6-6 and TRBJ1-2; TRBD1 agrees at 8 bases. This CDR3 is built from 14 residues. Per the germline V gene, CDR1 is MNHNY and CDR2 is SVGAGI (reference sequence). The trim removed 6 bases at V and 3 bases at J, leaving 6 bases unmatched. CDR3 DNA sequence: TGTGCCAGCAGCTCGACAGGGGACCACTATGGCTACACCTTC. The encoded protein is CASSSTGDHYGYTF.

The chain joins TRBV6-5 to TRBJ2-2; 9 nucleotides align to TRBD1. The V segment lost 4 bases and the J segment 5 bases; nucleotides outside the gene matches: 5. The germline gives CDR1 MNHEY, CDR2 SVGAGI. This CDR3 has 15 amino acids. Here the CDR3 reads CASSFRQGVTGELFF. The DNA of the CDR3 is TGTGCCAGCAGTTTCAGACAGGGGGTGACCGGGGAGCTGTTTTTT.

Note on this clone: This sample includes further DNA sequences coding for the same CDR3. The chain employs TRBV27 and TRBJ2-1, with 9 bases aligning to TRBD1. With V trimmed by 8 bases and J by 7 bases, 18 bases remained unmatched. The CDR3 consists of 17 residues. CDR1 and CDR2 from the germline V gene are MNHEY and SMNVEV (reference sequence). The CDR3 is CASALLLPGQGLNEQFF. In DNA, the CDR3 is TGTGCCAGCGCCCTCTTACTCCCGGGACAGGGCTTGAATGAGCAGTTCTTC.

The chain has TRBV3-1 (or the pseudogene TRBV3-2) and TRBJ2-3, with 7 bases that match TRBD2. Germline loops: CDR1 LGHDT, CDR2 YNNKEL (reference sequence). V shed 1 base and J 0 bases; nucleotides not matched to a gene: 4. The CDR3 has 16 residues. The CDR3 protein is CASSQGGGSSTDTQYF. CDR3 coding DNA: TGTGCCAGCAGCCAAGGTGGCGGGAGTAGCACAGATACGCAGTATTTT.

CDR3 sequence (DNA): TGTGCCAGCAGAGACTCGCGGGGGGGGAACTATGGCTACACCTTC. It yields the protein CASRDSRGGNYGYTF. The genes are TRBV28 and TRBJ1-2; tentative D call: TRBD1 (5 bases). This CDR3 is built from 15 residues. The V gene's germline CDR1 is MDHEN and CDR2 SYDVKM. V shed 6 bases and J shed 2 bases, with 16 bases lying between them.

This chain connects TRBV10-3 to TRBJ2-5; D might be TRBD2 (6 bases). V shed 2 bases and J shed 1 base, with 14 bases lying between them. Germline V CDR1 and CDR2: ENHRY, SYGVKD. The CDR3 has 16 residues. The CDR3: CAISEPSQGGQETQYF. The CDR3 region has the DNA TGTGCCATCAGTGAGCCCTCCCAGGGAGGCCAAGAGACCCAGTACTTC.

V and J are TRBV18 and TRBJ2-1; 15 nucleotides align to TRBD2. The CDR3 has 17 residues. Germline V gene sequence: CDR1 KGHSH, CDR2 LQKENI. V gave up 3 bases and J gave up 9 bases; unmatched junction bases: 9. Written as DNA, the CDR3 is TGTGCCAGCTCACCCCCGGGACTAGCGGGAGGTAGTGGTGAGCAGTTCTTC. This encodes CASSPPGLAGGSGEQFF.

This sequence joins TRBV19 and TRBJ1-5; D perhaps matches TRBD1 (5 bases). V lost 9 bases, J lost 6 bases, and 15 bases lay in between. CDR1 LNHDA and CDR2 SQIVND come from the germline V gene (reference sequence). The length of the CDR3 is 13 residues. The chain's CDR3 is CASGGDFRQPQHF. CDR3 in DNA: TGTGCCAGCGGAGGGGACTTTCGTCAGCCCCAGCATTTT.

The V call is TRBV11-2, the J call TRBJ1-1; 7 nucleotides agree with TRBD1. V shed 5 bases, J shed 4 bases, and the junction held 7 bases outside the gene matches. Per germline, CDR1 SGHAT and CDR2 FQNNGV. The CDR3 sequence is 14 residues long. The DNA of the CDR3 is TGTGCCAGCAGCATTAGGGGGCTGGGCACTGAAGCTTTCTTT. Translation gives CASSIRGLGTEAFF.

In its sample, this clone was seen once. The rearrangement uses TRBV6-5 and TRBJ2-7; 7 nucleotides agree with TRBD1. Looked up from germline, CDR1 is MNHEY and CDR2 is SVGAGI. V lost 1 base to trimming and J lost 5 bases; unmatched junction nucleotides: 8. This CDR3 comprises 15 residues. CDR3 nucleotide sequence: TGTGCCAGCAGTTACTTTAAGGGACAGATAAACGAGCAGTACTTC. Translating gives CASSYFKGQINEQYF.